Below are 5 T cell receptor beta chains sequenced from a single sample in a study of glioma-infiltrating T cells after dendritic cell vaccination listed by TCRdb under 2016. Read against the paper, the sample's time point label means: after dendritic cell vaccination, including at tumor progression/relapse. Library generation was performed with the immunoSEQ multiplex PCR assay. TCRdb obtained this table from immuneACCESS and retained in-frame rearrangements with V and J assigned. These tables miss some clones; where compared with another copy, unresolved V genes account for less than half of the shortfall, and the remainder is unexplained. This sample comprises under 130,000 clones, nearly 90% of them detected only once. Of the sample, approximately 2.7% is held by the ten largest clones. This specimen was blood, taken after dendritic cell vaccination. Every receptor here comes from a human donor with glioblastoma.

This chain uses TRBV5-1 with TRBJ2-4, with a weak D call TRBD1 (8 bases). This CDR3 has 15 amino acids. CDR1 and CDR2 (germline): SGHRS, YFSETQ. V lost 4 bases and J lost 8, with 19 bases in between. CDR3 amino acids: CASSLDRGRGDIQYF. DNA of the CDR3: TGCGCCAGCAGCCTAGACAGGGGACGGGGGGACATTCAGTACTTC.

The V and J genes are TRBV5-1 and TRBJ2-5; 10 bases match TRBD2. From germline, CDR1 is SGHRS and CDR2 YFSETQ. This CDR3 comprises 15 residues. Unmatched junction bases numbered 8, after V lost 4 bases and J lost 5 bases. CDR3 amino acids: CASSRQSGGGETQYF. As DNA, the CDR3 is TGCGCCAGCAGCCGTCAGAGCGGGGGGGGCGAGACCCAGTACTTC.

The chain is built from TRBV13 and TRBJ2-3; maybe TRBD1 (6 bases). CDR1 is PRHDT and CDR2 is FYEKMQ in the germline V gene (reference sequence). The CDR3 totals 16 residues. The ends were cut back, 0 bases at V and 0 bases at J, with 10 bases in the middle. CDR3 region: CASSLGDRFSTDTQYF. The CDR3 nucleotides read TGTGCCAGCAGCTTAGGGGACAGATTCAGCACAGATACGCAGTATTTT.

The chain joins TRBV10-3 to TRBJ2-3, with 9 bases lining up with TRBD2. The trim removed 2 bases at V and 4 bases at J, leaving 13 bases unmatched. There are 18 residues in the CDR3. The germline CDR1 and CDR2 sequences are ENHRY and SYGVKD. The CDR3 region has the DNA TGTGCCATCAGTGAGGGGGGCGTAGCGGGAGCGGGTGCAGATACGCAGTATTTT. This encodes CAISEGGVAGAGADTQYF.

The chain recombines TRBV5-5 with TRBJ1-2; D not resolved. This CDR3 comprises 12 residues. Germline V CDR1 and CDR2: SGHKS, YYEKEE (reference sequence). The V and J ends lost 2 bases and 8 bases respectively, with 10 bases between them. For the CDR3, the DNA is TGTGCCAGCAGCTTACAGAGAGAGGGCTACACCTTC. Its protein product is CASSLQREGYTF.